This TCR beta chain was observed in a study of shared clonotypes between healthy human individuals (dated by TCRdb to about 2020). Background for the entire study: The cohort comprised a couple of women and a few men aged 18 to 49 years. The study deeply sequenced blood TCR repertoires of five healthy adults to estimate repertoire size and the extent of clonotype sharing between individuals. To increase sequencing depth and limit assay-specific biases, different laboratories used diverse techniques to prepare libraries and sequence TCR repertoires. For each donor, three plates each were used for CD4 naive and CD4 memory, two plates were used for CD8 naive, and one plate was used for CD8 memory. Between about 0.94 and 10 billion PBMCs per donor were obtained by leukapheresis. Results and caveats for the whole study, not just this receptor: Clonotypes shared by all four sorted-subset donors showed higher generation probabilities than non-shared clonotypes. Estimated clonotype richness was generally larger for naive than for memory subsets. Pairwise subsampling led to the expectation that sequencing depth would affect the degree of clonotype sharing among donors. Rarefaction of sorted-subset datasets indicated incomplete sequencing despite the large sequencing depth. When four donors were compared, the shared fraction of clonotypes was 5% to 6.5% for naive CD4, approximately 3.5% for naive CD8, about 2.5% for memory CD4, and 0.4% for memory CD8. Because the study included a small number of donors, the genetic and exposure-history diversity represented was limited. Sampling was restricted to blood, and TCR repertoires in tissue are likely to differ from TCR repertoires in blood.

On this clone: What this receptor recognizes is not known. No base quality values were provided; no much bigger clone lies one nucleotide off.

Using the deep immunoSEQ assay, TCR CDR3 regions were amplified from genomic DNA by multiplex PCR. Genomic DNA extracted from each cell subset was distributed evenly over all wells of several immunoSEQ 96-well plates, and each plate served as one replicate. For sorted subsets, about 210 ng of genomic DNA, equivalent to roughly 30,000 T cell genomes, went into each replicate PCR. Purified libraries were quantified with a Qubit 3.0 fluorometer, sized on a Bioanalyzer 2100, and re-quantified with the KAPA Library Quantification kit. Each immunoSEQ 96-well plate was sequenced on its own single-read 150-cycle Illumina NextSeq 550 flow cell. The paper's data handling went like this. Because the immunoSEQ output included only junctional sequences and no quality scores, the filtering could not be the same as the filtering used for full-length reads. To assign V/J genes and CDR3, sequences were annotated against IMGT germline references using PyIR, a Python wrapper for IgBLAST v1.9. Reads were filtered out if the reads had weak V/J assignments (E-value above 1e-6), no CDR3, stop codons, out-of-frame junctions, or ambiguous translated residues. V3J clonotypes were defined as sequences sharing an identical inferred V gene, J gene, and CDR3 amino acid sequence. To compute the percentage overlap between repertoires, the number of shared unique clonotypes was divided by the size of the smaller repertoire. Three approaches were used to assess repertoire richness: RTK rarefaction, the Chao1 estimator, and Recon v2.1 estimates of unobserved clonotypes. For all TCRbeta clonotypes obtained by the gDNA method from four donors, generation probabilities were computed with OLGA. In its TCRdb copy, this immuneACCESS table keeps in-frame sequences only and misses some clones. Where compared with another copy, unresolved V genes explain less than half of these, and the others have no known cause. V, J and clone size are those of that table, while D and trimming were read from the DNA. This sample gives some 1 million clones in total; around 75% of them show up just once. Over 1.3% of the sample is taken by the ten largest.

Healthy HIV-negative adults with no recently reported acute infections or vaccinations were included as donors. Only Caucasian adults living in Nashville, Tennessee, USA were represented among the donors. Magnetic negative selection was used to enrich CD4+ T cells, after which naive cells were positively selected on CD45RA and the negative fraction became the memory subset. Blood was obtained by leukapheresis, after which PBMCs were separated by Ficoll-Histopaque density gradient centrifugation and cryopreserved in liquid nitrogen vapor phase. Analytical flow cytometry was used to check the purity and quantity of each magnetically sorted T cell population. Genomic DNA was isolated from every sorted fraction and measured by UV absorbance on a Nanodrop 2000c. V drops 6 bases and J drops 7 bases, leaving 19 bases in between. Looking up the germline V gene (reference sequence) yields CDR1 SGHNT and CDR2 YYREEE. Spanning cysteine to phenylalanine, the CDR3 consists of 15 amino acids. Left in the record is the CDR3 DNA by itself, 45 bases read in frame from the first base.

Recombination joined TRBV5-4 with TRBJ2-2; TRBD2 could be the D gene, as 6 bases match. The source of this sequence is a man between 18 and 35 years old in good health. Sequenced sample: memory CD4+ T cells sorted from blood. This sample's cell subset or site label indicates: CD45RA-negative fraction. The nucleotide sequence is TGTGCCAGCACCTCCGGGGCTCTGGGAGGCGGGGAGCTGTTTTTT. Translated, it gives CASTSGALGGGELFF.